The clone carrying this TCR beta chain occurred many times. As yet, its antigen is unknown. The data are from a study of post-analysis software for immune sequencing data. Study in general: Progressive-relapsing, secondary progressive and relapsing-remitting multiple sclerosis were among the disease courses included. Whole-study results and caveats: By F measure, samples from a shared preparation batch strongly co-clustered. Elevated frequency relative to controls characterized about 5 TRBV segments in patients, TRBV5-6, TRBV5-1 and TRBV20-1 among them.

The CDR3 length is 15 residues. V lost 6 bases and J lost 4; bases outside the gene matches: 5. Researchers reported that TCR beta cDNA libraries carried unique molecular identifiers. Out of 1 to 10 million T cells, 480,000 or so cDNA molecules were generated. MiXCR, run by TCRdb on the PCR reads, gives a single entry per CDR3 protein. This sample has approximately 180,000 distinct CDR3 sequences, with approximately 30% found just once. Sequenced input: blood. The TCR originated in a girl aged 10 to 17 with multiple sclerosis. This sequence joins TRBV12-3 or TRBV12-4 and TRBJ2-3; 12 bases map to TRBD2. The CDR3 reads CASRRLAGAPDTQYF. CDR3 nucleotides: TGTGCCAGCAGGAGACTAGCGGGAGCCCCAGATACGCAGTATTTT.